This T cell receptor (beta chain) was profiled in a study of T-cell reconstitution after alpha-beta-depleted transplantation in children. Study-wide points: Some patients' high day-60 TCRbeta diversity was traced to surviving recipient T cells and thymic progenitors. At around two months after transplant, the alpha-beta T cells were reportedly derived from several hundred expanded clones that came from non-depleted graft cells.

The CDR3 covers 12 residues. Trimming shortened V by 8 bases and J by 5 bases, and 12 bases separated the two germline ends. CDR1 and CDR2 from the germline V gene are MNHNY and SVGAGI (reference sequence). A remark on this clonotype: Its antigen is currently unknown.

It was with unique molecular identifiers that the TCRbeta library was prepared. Using its own MiXCR run on the PCR reads, TCRdb lists one record per CDR3 protein. The repertoire holds 450,000 to 550,000 distinct CDR3 sequences, with about an eighth as singletons. The sample in question was PBMCs, mostly from graft donor cells, obtained 180 days after TCRalphabeta/CD19-depleted stem cell transplant. This rearrangement joins TRBV6-6 to TRBJ1-1; possible D gene TRBD1, 6 bases. This TCR derives from a female patient between 2 and 10 years old who had a stem cell transplant for aplastic anemia, so the T cells may come from the graft donor. CDR3 loop: CASGGPWTEAFF. Written as DNA, the CDR3 is TGTGCCAGCGGGGGCCCTTGGACTGAAGCTTTCTTT.